Each of the 32 T cell receptor beta chains below was sequenced from the same sample in a study of OX40 agonist ivuxolimab in advanced cancers. Library method: the immunoSEQ multiplex PCR assay. The clones in this table, taken by TCRdb from immuneACCESS, are in-frame only. Not every clone is retained; where verified, under half of the shortfall comes from an unresolved V gene, and the cause of the rest is unknown. This sample lists under 75,000 clones; around 90% were detected once. The top ten clones comprise around 25% of the sample. The specimen was CD4+ or CD8+ T cells sorted from blood, collected in a trial of the OX40 agonist ivuxolimab. All receptors derive from an adult with an advanced solid tumor such as melanoma, head and neck, liver or kidney cancer.

DNA for the CDR3: TGCGCCAGCAGCCCCCCGGGGGGGGGTTATTACGAGCAGTACTTC. Its translation: CASSPPGGGYYEQYF. The rearrangement uses TRBV5-1 and TRBJ2-7; 8 bases align to TRBD2. J gave up 4 bases and V 4 bases, and 10 bases lay outside the gene matches. This CDR3 is built from 15 residues. From germline, CDR1 is SGHRS and CDR2 YFSETQ.

The CDR3 loop reads CASRGRGGREKLFF. CDR3 DNA: TGTGCCAGCAGGGGGAGAGGGGGACGTGAAAAACTGTTTTTT. The chain has TRBV6-1 and TRBJ1-4; a weak D match, TRBD1 (6 bases). V was shortened by 6 bases and J by 7 bases, with 15 bases between the two germline ends. From germline, CDR1 is MNHNS and CDR2 SASEGT. The length of the CDR3 is 14 residues.

The chain couples TRBV27 to TRBJ1-2; D remains unclear. Germline CDR1 MNHEY, CDR2 SMNVEV (reference sequence). Trimming shortened V by 5 bases and J by 3 bases, and 16 bases separated the two germline ends. The CDR3 is 15 residues long. CDR3 residues: CASSPERGLDYGYTF. The CDR3 DNA reads TGTGCCAGCAGTCCCGAAAGAGGTCTCGACTATGGCTACACCTTC.

The V call is TRBV19, the J call TRBJ2-7, with 9 nucleotides matching TRBD1. The germline gives CDR1 LNHDA, CDR2 SQIVND (reference sequence). J gave up 4 bases and V 4 bases, and 5 bases lay outside the gene matches. The CDR3 is 14 amino acids. The CDR3 region is CASSTGQGIYEQYF. The CDR3 DNA is TGTGCCAGTAGTACGGGACAGGGTATTTACGAGCAGTACTTC.

The chain combines TRBV18 with TRBJ2-7; D is unresolved. V was shortened by 3 bases and J by 2 bases, with 11 bases between the two germline ends. Germline V gene sequence: CDR1 KGHSH, CDR2 LQKENI. This CDR3 contains 14 residues. CDR3 DNA sequence: TGTGCCAGCTCACCCGGCAGGAAGCCCTACGAGCAGTACTTC. This codes for CASSPGRKPYEQYF.

This chain links TRBV9 with TRBJ2-1; D ambiguous. This CDR3 is 14 amino acids long. CDR1 and CDR2 from the germline V gene are SGDLS and YYNGEE. The V end was cut by 8 bases, the J end by 0 bases, with 12 bases between. In DNA form, the CDR3 reads TGTGCCAGTTCCCCACCCAGCTCCTACAATGAGCAGTTCTTC. Encoded protein: CASSPPSSYNEQFF.

V is TRBV19 and J is TRBJ2-1; no definite D call. The CDR3 has 13 residues. Germline V lookup: CDR1 LNHDA, CDR2 SQIVND (reference sequence). The V gene lost 2 bases and the J gene lost 2 bases, with 4 bases spanning the gap. CDR3 sequence reads: CASSIRAYNEQFF. CDR3 sequence (DNA): TGTGCCAGTAGTATAAGAGCCTACAATGAGCAGTTCTTC.

This chain connects TRBV4-3 to TRBJ2-1, with 7 bases identical to TRBD2. V gave up 2 bases and J gave up 9 bases; unmatched junction bases: 10. Germline V CDR1 and CDR2: LGHNA, YSLEER. CDR3 length: 15 amino acids. The CDR3 coding sequence is TGCGCCAGCAGCCAAAGAGGACTAGTACAATCTGAGCAGTTCTTC. Protein: CASSQRGLVQSEQFF.

The chain recombines TRBV30 with TRBJ1-3; perhaps TRBD1 as D (6 bases). The V and J ends lost 4 bases and 3 bases respectively, with 7 bases between them. The CDR3 spans 12 residues. Germline V gene lookup returns CDR1 GTSNPN and CDR2 SVGIG (reference sequence). As DNA, the CDR3 is TGTGCCTGGACAGGGGATGGAAACACCATATATTTT. It specifies CAWTGDGNTIYF. Complete variable domain (other parts from reference TRBV30 and TRBJ1-3): SQTIHQWPATLVQPVGSPLSLECTVEGTSNPNLYWYRQAAGRGLQLLFYSVGIGQISSEVPQNLSASRPQDRQFILSSKKLLLSDSGFYLCAWTGDGNTIYFGEGSWLTVV.

The chain employs TRBV27 and TRBJ1-5, with TRBD1 matching over 9 bases. V shed 5 bases and J 4 bases; nucleotides not matched to a gene: 3. The germline gives CDR1 MNHEY, CDR2 SMNVEV (reference sequence). The CDR3 runs to 14 residues. CDR3 DNA: TGTGCCAGCAGTGTCGGACAGGGGAATCAGCCCCAGCATTTT. Translating it yields CASSVGQGNQPQHF.

The chain combines TRBV11-2 with TRBJ1-2, with D perhaps matching TRBD1 (5 bases). Germline V CDR1 and CDR2: SGHAT, FQNNGV. The CDR3 is 16 residues long. Trimming removed 4 bases from V and 4 bases from J, with 19 bases in between. CDR3 protein: CASSSPLNVGRYGYTF. As DNA, the CDR3 is TGTGCCAGCAGCTCCCCCCTAAATGTGGGGCGCTATGGCTACACCTTC.

The rearrangement uses TRBV30 and TRBJ2-2; D possibly corresponds to TRBD2 (6 bases). This CDR3 comprises 13 residues. The V and J ends lost 0 bases and 4 bases respectively, with 6 bases between them. CDR1 is GTSNPN, CDR2 SVGIG, per germline (reference sequence). This CDR3 reads CAWSVGLTGELFF. The DNA of the CDR3 is TGTGCCTGGAGTGTGGGACTCACCGGGGAGCTGTTTTTT.

This chain links TRBV6-5 with TRBJ1-1, with D perhaps matching TRBD1 (6 bases). CDR1 is MNHEY and CDR2 is SVGAGI in the germline V gene. V was trimmed by 7 bases and J by 1 base, leaving 13 bases between them. The CDR3 is 14 amino acids. This CDR3 reads CASNWRRGNTEAFF. In DNA form, the CDR3 reads TGTGCCAGCAACTGGCGCAGGGGGAACACTGAAGCTTTCTTT.

Remarks on this clone: The junction departs from the called germline gene at one end, perhaps through a read error. The chain is built from TRBV5-1 and TRBJ2-1; 8 bases map to TRBD2. From germline, CDR1 is SGHRS and CDR2 YFSETQ. CDR3 length: 17 amino acids. The CDR3 loop is CANSLGVAGSSYNEQFF. The CDR3 DNA reads as TGCGCCAACAGCTTGGGGGTAGCGGGGAGCTCCTACAATGAGCAGTTCTTC.

This chain links TRBV7-8 with TRBJ1-1; D gene ambiguous. Germline loops: CDR1 SGHVS, CDR2 FQNEAQ. The CDR3 length is 15 residues. With 1 base removed from V and 1 base from J, the gap between germline ends came to 10 bases. The CDR3 sequence is CASSLDLGGNTEAFF. CDR3 sequence (DNA): TGTGCCAGCAGCTTAGACCTCGGCGGGAACACTGAAGCTTTCTTT.

This chain uses TRBV7-8 with TRBJ2-2; D is unresolved. V lost 0 bases and J 5 bases, leaving 7 bases between the germline ends. The CDR3 covers 14 residues. Per the germline V gene, CDR1 is SGHVS and CDR2 is FQNEAQ. This CDR3 is CASSLADGTGELFF. CDR3 nucleotides: TGTGCCAGCAGCTTAGCGGATGGGACCGGGGAGCTGTTTTTT.

This clone was found a few times. The chain has TRBV4-2 and TRBJ2-2, with D tentatively TRBD2 (5 bases). Per the germline V gene, CDR1 is LGHNA and CDR2 is YNFKEQ. The CDR3 is 15 residues long. The V end was cut by 0 bases, the J end by 7 bases, with 12 bases between. The CDR3 sequence: CASSQDTAGGGELFF. The CDR3 region has the DNA TGTGCCAGCAGCCAAGATACGGCGGGCGGCGGGGAGCTGTTTTTT.

V is TRBV6-1 and J is TRBJ2-1, with D unresolved. Between the trimmed V and J ends, which lost 3 bases and 4 bases, there was a span of 4 bases. Germline CDR1 reads MNHNS; CDR2 reads SASEGT. This CDR3 region has 12 residues. CDR3 in amino acids: CASSEGYNEQFF. The CDR3 DNA reads as TGTGCCAGCAGTGAGGGTTACAATGAGCAGTTCTTC.

The chain couples TRBV27 to TRBJ2-1, with a weak D call TRBD1 (5 bases). The CDR3 is 14 amino acids. Trimming took off 5 bases at V and 3 bases at J, with 11 bases between the two ends. CDR1 and CDR2 (germline): MNHEY, SMNVEV (reference sequence). CDR3 loop: CASSLTGHYNEQFF. The CDR3 bases are TGTGCCAGCAGTCTAACCGGACACTACAATGAGCAGTTCTTC.

The chain combines TRBV7-9 with TRBJ2-7; 11 bases align to TRBD1. J was trimmed by 3 bases and V by 0 bases; bases with no gene match: 4. Germline V lookup: CDR1 SEHNR, CDR2 FQNEAQ (reference sequence). The CDR3 loop spans 16 amino acids. The CDR3 spells CASSLAGTGGDYEQYF. The CDR3 DNA is TGTGCCAGCAGCTTAGCGGGGACAGGGGGGGACTACGAGCAGTACTTC.

The V call is TRBV27, the J call TRBJ1-5; 7 nucleotides match TRBD1. CDR3 length: 14 residues. CDR1 is MNHEY and CDR2 is SMNVEV in the germline V gene (reference sequence). The trim removed 6 bases at V and 4 bases at J, leaving 6 bases unmatched. CDR3 loop: CASSHRGGNQPQHF. The CDR3, as DNA: TGTGCCAGCAGCCACAGGGGAGGGAATCAGCCCCAGCATTTT.

This chain joins TRBV10-1 and TRBJ2-3; 7 bases line up with TRBD2. Germline V CDR1 and CDR2: WNHNN, SYGVQD (reference sequence). This CDR3 contains 16 residues. Losses at the gene ends were 2 bases for V and 2 bases for J; bases not matched to a gene: 7. The CDR3 DNA is TGCGCCAGCAGTGAGAGGCCTAGCGGAATCACAGATACGCAGTATTTT. This codes for CASSERPSGITDTQYF.

V is TRBV7-6 and J is TRBJ2-7, with D possibly matching TRBD1 (6 bases). This CDR3 contains 13 residues. Per germline, CDR1 SGHVS and CDR2 FNYEAQ. With 3 bases removed from V and 7 bases from J, the gap between germline ends came to 13 bases. Here the CDR3 reads CASSFGDRPEQYF. CDR3 in DNA: TGTGCCAGCAGCTTCGGTGACAGGCCAGAGCAGTACTTC.

The genes are TRBV27 and TRBJ1-5, with D possibly being TRBD1 (6 bases). This CDR3 region has 15 residues. Deletions cut 6 bases from V and 7 bases from J, with 19 bases between. Germline V CDR1 and CDR2: MNHEY, SMNVEV (reference sequence). The CDR3 loop is CASSSQGPAGQPQHF. CDR3 bases: TGTGCCAGCAGCTCACAGGGCCCGGCGGGCCAGCCCCAGCATTTT.

The chain combines TRBV4-1 with TRBJ2-2; D unresolved. Germline loops: CDR1 MGHRA, CDR2 YSYEKL. CDR3 length equals 13 residues. Trimming cost V 4 bases and J 6 bases, with 9 bases left between them. The CDR3 DNA sequence: TGCGCCAGCAGCCCTACTACATCCGGGGAGCTGTTTTTT. This translates into CASSPTTSGELFF.

The chain has TRBV30 and TRBJ2-3, with TRBD2 identical over 11 bases. From germline, CDR1 is GTSNPN and CDR2 SVGIG (reference sequence). V lost 2 bases, J lost 5 bases, and 6 bases stayed unmatched. The CDR3 loop spans 15 amino acids. The DNA for the CDR3 is TGTGCCTGGAGTCCACTAGCGGGAGTTGTAGATACGCAGTATTTT. Its translation: CAWSPLAGVVDTQYF.

The chain carries TRBV2 and TRBJ2-7; D unresolved. V dropped 2 bases and J dropped 5 bases, with 7 bases sitting between them. The CDR3 consists of 12 residues. The germline CDR1 and CDR2 sequences are SNHLY and FYNNEI. The CDR3 reads CASSELSNEQYF. Written as DNA, the CDR3 is TGTGCCAGCAGTGAACTTTCCAACGAGCAGTACTTC.

The chain employs TRBV5-1 and TRBJ2-7; D unresolved. Germline V gene sequence: CDR1 SGHRS, CDR2 YFSETQ. Trimming took 2 bases from V and 5 from J, leaving 17 bases between them. This CDR3 has 15 residues. The CDR3 sequence: CASSFNSPLANEQYF. In nucleotides, the CDR3 is TGCGCCAGCAGCTTTAATTCCCCTCTCGCTAACGAGCAGTACTTC.

The table lists this clone with a few counts. This chain joins TRBV19 and TRBJ2-1; TRBD2 matches at 11 bases. Germline CDR1 reads LNHDA; CDR2 reads SQIVND (reference sequence). V lost 5 bases and J lost 5; bases outside the gene matches: 5. This CDR3 is 15 amino acids long. CDR3 DNA: TGTGCCAGTAGTTTTGGGACTAGCGGTAACAATGAGCAGTTCTTC. Encoded protein: CASSFGTSGNNEQFF.

This clone was observed once. V gene TRBV19 combines with J gene TRBJ2-7; a weak D match, TRBD1 (6 bases). Germline V gives CDR1 LNHDA, CDR2 SQIVND (reference sequence). Trimming left V 3 bases short and J 4 bases short, with 16 bases between. This CDR3 region has 15 residues. The CDR3 sequence is CASSIGQGRGYEQYF. As DNA, the CDR3 is TGTGCCAGTAGTATTGGGCAGGGGAGAGGTTACGAGCAGTACTTC.

In its sample, this clone was seen once. The V and J genes are TRBV30 and TRBJ1-5, with D possibly matching TRBD1 (5 bases). CDR1 and CDR2 (germline): GTSNPN, SVGIG (reference sequence). Trimming removed 1 base at V and 3 bases at J, with 10 bases between. The length of the CDR3 is 14 residues. CDR3 sequence: CAWSATDNNQPQHF. DNA of the CDR3: TGTGCCTGGAGTGCTACGGACAACAATCAGCCCCAGCATTTT. Combining the CDR3 with reference TRBV30 and TRBJ1-5 gives the whole variable domain SQTIHQWPATLVQPVGSPLSLECTVEGTSNPNLYWYRQAAGRGLQLLFYSVGIGQISSEVPQNLSASRPQDRQFILSSKKLLLSDSGFYLCAWSATDNNQPQHFGDGTRLSIL.

The chain uses TRBV30 and TRBJ2-1; no clear D gene. CDR3 length: 13 residues. V lost 3 bases and J lost 9, with 15 bases in between. Germline CDR1 reads GTSNPN; CDR2 reads SVGIG (reference sequence). This CDR3 is CAWRDPNLSEQFF. For the CDR3, the DNA is TGTGCCTGGAGGGACCCTAATTTGAGTGAGCAGTTCTTC.